This note documents a single T cell receptor (beta chain) sequence. The antigen remains undetermined. Data came from immunoSEQ multiplex PCR; TCRdb stores just in-frame clones and leaves some out. There are about 350,000 clones in the sample; around 90% occur only once, and 3% to 5% lies in the top ten. These data are taken from a study of Ad26.COV2.S vaccination and SARS-CoV-2 variants. The CDR3 consists of 16 residues. With 0 bases removed from V and 0 bases from J, the gap between germline ends came to 9 bases. General study results and limits: TCR breadth and depth estimates may have understated total T cell responses. Vaccine recipients had higher spike-specific TCR breadth than placebo recipients. With respect to non-spike TCR breadth, vaccine and placebo recipients were similar. Vaccinees reportedly had broad spike-specific CD8+ and CD4+ T cell responses.

The chain combines TRBV23-1 with TRBJ1-5, with D possibly being TRBD1 (5 bases). TRBV23-1 is noted as an ORF with a role that remains uncertain. The source of this sequence is a human donor who had recovered from COVID-19. The sample in question was peripheral blood, obtained after recovery from COVID-19. The CDR3 loop is CASSQSKGLSNQPQHF. The CDR3 bases are TGCGCCAGCAGTCAATCGAAGGGACTTAGCAATCAGCCCCAGCATTTT.